Below, 9 T cell receptor beta chains from the same sample are listed, as sequenced in a study of identifying expanded T cells in peripheral blood. TCRdb's copy holds only in-frame clones and misses some; the assay was immunoSEQ multiplex PCR. The top ten hold approximately 3% of the sample, which has 130,000 or so clones, 84% seen once. Sequencing used blood. These receptors all come from a person aged 18 to 75 in good health.

The chain uses TRBV30 and TRBJ1-1; D not resolved. Looked up from germline, CDR1 is GTSNPN and CDR2 is SVGIG (reference sequence). Between the trimmed V and J ends, which lost 2 bases and 1 base, there was a span of 8 bases. The CDR3 is made up of 13 amino acids. CDR3: CAWSMVSNTEAFF. The DNA of the CDR3 is TGTGCCTGGAGTATGGTTTCGAACACTGAAGCTTTCTTT. Full variable domain (remainder filled in from reference TRBV30 and TRBJ1-1): SQTIHQWPATLVQPVGSPLSLECTVEGTSNPNLYWYRQAAGRGLQLLFYSVGIGQISSEVPQNLSASRPQDRQFILSSKKLLLSDSGFYLCAWSMVSNTEAFFGQGTRLTVV.

The chain recombines TRBV6-6 with TRBJ2-7; TRBD1 or TRBD2 may be the D gene (5 bases each). The germline V gene has CDR1 MNHNY and CDR2 SVGAGI (reference sequence). CDR3 length: 13 amino acids. Trimming left V 0 bases short and J 6 bases short, with 9 bases between. CDR3 sequence (DNA): TGTGCCAGCAGTTACTCGTTTGGGGGCGAGCAGTACTTC. Residues: CASSYSFGGEQYF.

The gene calls are TRBV7-9 and TRBJ2-7; weak D call: TRBD2 (5 bases). The germline CDR1 and CDR2 sequences are SEHNR and FQNEAQ (reference sequence). This CDR3 comprises 13 residues. Trimming shortened V by 6 bases and J by 3 bases, and 12 bases separated the two germline ends. CDR3 nucleotide sequence: TGTGCCAGCAGAACCAGTACTAGCTACGAGCAGTACTTC. Its translation: CASRTSTSYEQYF.

This sequence joins TRBV5-1 and TRBJ2-1, with a weak D call TRBD2 (6 bases). The germline V gene encodes CDR1 SGHRS and CDR2 YFSETQ. The CDR3 totals 16 residues. V dropped 4 bases and J dropped 9 bases, with 23 bases sitting between them. CDR3 sequence reads: CASSRGLALVLSEQFF. The CDR3 DNA reads TGCGCCAGCAGCCGAGGGCTAGCGTTGGTGCTTAGTGAGCAGTTCTTC.

This clone was picked up a small number of times. The chain combines TRBV10-1 with TRBJ2-7; D gene unclear. Between the trimmed V and J ends, which lost 9 bases and 4 bases, there was a span of 4 bases. The CDR3 is 9 amino acids. The germline gives CDR1 WNHNN, CDR2 SYGVQD (reference sequence). The CDR3 reads CARTYEQYF. The CDR3 DNA sequence: TGCGCCAGAACGTACGAGCAGTACTTC.

A single count supports this clone. The J gene is TRBJ1-1, the V gene TRBV4-3, with 10 bases aligning to TRBD1. The germline gives CDR1 LGHNA, CDR2 YSLEER. V was clipped by 4 bases and J by 0 bases; unmatched bases: 2. The CDR3 spans 15 residues. The chain's CDR3 is CASSRQGAMNTEAFF. CDR3 sequence (DNA): TGCGCCAGCAGCCGACAGGGGGCTATGAACACTGAAGCTTTCTTT.

The genes are TRBV18 and TRBJ1-1; TRBD1 matches 7 bases. CDR3 size: 16 residues. Per germline, CDR1 KGHSH and CDR2 LQKENI. V lost 3 bases to trimming and J lost 5 bases; unmatched junction nucleotides: 12. The CDR3 protein is CASSPQRTGFPTEAFF. CDR3 sequence (DNA): TGTGCCAGCTCACCCCAGAGGACAGGTTTTCCAACTGAAGCTTTCTTT.

The V call is TRBV11-3, the J call TRBJ2-1; possibly TRBD1 or TRBD2 for D (5 bases each). The V end lost 6 bases, the J end lost 5 bases, and 11 bases lay between the germline ends. The germline gives CDR1 SGHNT, CDR2 YENEEA. This CDR3 has 13 amino acids. The CDR3 is CASSGTDHNEQFF. The CDR3, as DNA: TGTGCCAGCAGTGGGACCGATCACAATGAGCAGTTCTTC.

This chain links TRBV6-6 with TRBJ2-7, with D maybe TRBD1 (5 bases). Per the germline V gene, CDR1 is MNHNY and CDR2 is SVGAGI (reference sequence). The ends were cut back, 4 bases at V and 7 bases at J, with 11 bases in the middle. The CDR3 loop spans 12 amino acids. The CDR3 is CASSSRQREQYF. The CDR3 region has the DNA TGTGCCAGCAGTTCCCGACAGAGAGAGCAGTACTTC.